This T cell receptor (beta chain) was recorded in a study of response to subunit inactivated influenza vaccine (dated by TCRdb to 2016 to 2019). Background for the entire study: Deep quantitative profiling of the T cell receptor repertoire was used in the study to follow responses to a trivalent subunit inactivated influenza vaccine. Broad study findings and their caveats: The authors proposed that each seasonal influenza vaccination may bring in only a limited number of new T cells.

Regarding this clonotype: It lacks a known antigen. Base qualities are not at hand, and no much larger clone is one base apart.

Libraries were prepared through RT-PCR. Sequencing took place on an Illumina HiSeq 2500. TCRdb trimmed the raw reads at Q25, called clones with MiXCR and kept productive beta chains. Identical CDR3 protein sequences are pooled into one entry, listed with their most common genes and DNA. In all, the sample holds 400,000 to 550,000 distinct CDR3 sequences, and 25% of those were seen once. The leading ten clones occupy under 2.5% of the sample. For this chain, trimming is 0 bases at the V end and 6 bases at the J end, and the number of junction bases without a gene match is 4. For CDR1 and CDR2, the germline V gene lists SGHRS and YFSETQ. Including cysteine and phenylalanine, the CDR3 has 14 amino acids. Only CDR3 DNA remains: 42 bases, in frame from the first base.

Recombination joined TRBV5-1 with TRBJ2-7; 9 central nucleotides agree with TRBD1. This receptor was identified in a man aged 50-59 years who received an inactivated influenza vaccine. Donor details come from another sample of the same person, matched by shared clones. The sample was CD4+ T cells sorted from PBMCs, taken around 5 days after vaccination. The CDR3 loop reads CASSLGQGEIEQYF. The nucleotide sequence is TGCGCCAGCAGCTTGGGACAGGGGGAGATCGAGCAGTACTTC.